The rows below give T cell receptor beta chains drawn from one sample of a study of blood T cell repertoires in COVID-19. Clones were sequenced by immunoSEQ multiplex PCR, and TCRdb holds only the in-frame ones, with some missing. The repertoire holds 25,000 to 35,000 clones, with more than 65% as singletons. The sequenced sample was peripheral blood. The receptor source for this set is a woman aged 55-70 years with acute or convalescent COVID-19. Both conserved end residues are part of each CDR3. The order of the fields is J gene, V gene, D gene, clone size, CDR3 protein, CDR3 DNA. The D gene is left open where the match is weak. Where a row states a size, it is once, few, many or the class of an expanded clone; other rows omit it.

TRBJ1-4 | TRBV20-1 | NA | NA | CSASVTGTNEKLFF | TGCAGTGCTAGTGTAACAGGGACAAATGAAAAACTGTTTTTT
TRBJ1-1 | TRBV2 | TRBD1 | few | CASRGQGWTEAFF | TGTGCCAGCAGGGGACAGGGCTGGACTGAAGCTTTCTTT
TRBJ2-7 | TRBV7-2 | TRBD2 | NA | CASSSSGTEQYF | TGTGCCAGCAGCTCCAGCGGGACCGAGCAGTACTTC
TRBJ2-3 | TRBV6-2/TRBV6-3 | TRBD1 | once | CASSPDRVRTDTQYF | TGTGCCAGCAGCCCCGACAGGGTTCGGACAGATACGCAGTATTTT
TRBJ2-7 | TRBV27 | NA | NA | CASSIEQYF | TGTGCCAGCTCTATCGAGCAGTACTTC
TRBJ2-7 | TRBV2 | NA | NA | CASSTTHEQYF | TGTGCCAGCAGTACTACCCACGAGCAGTACTTC
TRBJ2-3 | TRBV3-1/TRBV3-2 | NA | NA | CASSQGPSSDTQYF | TGTGCCAGCAGCCAAGGGCCTAGCTCAGATACGCAGTATTTT
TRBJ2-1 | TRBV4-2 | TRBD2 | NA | CASSQDSPRSSGGSYEQFF | TGTGCCAGCAGCCAAGATTCCCCCCGTTCGAGCGGGGGGTCATACGAGCAGTTCTTC
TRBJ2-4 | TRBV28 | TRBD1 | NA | CASSLGTGQGQNIQYF | TGTGCCAGCAGTTTAGGTACGGGACAGGGCCAAAACATTCAGTACTTC
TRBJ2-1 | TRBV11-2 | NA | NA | CASSVLTSYNEQFF | TGTGCCAGCAGCGTACTCACCTCCTACAATGAGCAGTTCTTC
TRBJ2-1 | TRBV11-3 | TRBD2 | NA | CASSLAGGRHGEQFF | TGTGCCAGCAGCTTGGCGGGGGGGCGGCATGGTGAGCAGTTCTTC
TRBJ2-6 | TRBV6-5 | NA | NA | CASSPRTAGANVLTF | TGTGCCAGCAGCCCAAGGACTGCTGGGGCCAACGTCCTGACTTTC
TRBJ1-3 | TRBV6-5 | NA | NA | CASSYISGSGNTIYF | TGTGCCAGCAGTTACATCTCAGGGTCTGGAAACACCATATATTTT
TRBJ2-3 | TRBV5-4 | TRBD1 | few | CASSLIQGAGDTQYF | TGTGCCAGCAGCTTGATCCAGGGGGCAGGAGATACGCAGTATTTT
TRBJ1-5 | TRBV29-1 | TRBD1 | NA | CSVADRGINQPQHF | TGCAGCGTAGCTGACAGGGGGATCAATCAGCCCCAGCATTTT
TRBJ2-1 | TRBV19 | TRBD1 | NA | CASTLGTGGYNEQFF | TGTGCCAGTACCCTGGGGACAGGGGGCTACAATGAGCAGTTCTTC